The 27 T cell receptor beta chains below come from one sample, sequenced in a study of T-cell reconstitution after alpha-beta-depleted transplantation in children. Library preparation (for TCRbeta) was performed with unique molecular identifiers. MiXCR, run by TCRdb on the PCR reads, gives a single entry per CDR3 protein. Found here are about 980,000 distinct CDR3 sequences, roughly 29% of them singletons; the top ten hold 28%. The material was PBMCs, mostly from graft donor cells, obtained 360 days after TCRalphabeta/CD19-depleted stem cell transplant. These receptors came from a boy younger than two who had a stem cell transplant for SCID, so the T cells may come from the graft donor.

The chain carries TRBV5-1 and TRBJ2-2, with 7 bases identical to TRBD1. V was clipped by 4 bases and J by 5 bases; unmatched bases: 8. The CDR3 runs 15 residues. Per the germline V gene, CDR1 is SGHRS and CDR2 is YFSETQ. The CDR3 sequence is CASSIRDRPTGELFF. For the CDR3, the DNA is TGCGCCAGCAGCATACGGGACAGACCGACCGGGGAGCTGTTTTTT.

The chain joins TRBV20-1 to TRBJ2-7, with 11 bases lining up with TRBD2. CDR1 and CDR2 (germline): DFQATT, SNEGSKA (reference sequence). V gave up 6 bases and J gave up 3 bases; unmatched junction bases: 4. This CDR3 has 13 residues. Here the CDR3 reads CSAPGLADYEQYF. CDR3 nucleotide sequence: TGCAGTGCGCCGGGACTAGCGGACTACGAGCAGTACTTC.

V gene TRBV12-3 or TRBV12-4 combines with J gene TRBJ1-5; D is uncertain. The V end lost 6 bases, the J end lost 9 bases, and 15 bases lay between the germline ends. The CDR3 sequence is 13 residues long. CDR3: CASRGRAPSPQHF. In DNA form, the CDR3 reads TGTGCCAGCAGGGGTAGGGCACCTTCGCCCCAGCATTTT.

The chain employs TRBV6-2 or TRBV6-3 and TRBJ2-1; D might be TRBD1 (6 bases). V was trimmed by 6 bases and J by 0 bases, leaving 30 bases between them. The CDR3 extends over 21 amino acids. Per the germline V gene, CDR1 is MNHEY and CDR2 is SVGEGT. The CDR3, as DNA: TGTGCCAGCAGGGGTTATCTTTCTTGGGGGCCCGTCTTAAGCTCCTACAATGAGCAGTTCTTC. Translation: CASRGYLSWGPVLSSYNEQFF.

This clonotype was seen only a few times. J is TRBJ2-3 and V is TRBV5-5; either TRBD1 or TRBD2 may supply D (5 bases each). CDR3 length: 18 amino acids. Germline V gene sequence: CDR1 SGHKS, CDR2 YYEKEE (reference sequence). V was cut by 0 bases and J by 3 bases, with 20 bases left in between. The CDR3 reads CASSLAGRALRITDTQYF. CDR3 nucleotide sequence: TGTGCCAGCAGCTTGGCGGGGCGCGCATTGCGGATTACAGATACGCAGTATTTT.

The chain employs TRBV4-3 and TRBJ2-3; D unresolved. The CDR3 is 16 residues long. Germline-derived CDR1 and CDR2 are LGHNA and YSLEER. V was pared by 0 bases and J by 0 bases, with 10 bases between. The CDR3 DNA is TGCGCCAGCAGCCAAGATCCCCCGGTTAGCACAGATACGCAGTATTTT. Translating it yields CASSQDPPVSTDTQYF.

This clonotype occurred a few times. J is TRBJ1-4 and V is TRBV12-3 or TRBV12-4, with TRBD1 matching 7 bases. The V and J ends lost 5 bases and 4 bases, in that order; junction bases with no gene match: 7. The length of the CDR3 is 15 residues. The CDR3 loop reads CASSPNRGLNEKLFF. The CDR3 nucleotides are TGTGCCAGCAGTCCGAACAGGGGACTTAATGAAAAACTGTTTTTT.

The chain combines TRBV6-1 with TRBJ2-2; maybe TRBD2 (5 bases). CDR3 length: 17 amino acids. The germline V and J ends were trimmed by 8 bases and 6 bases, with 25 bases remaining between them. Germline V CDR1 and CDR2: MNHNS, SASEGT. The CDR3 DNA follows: TGTGCCAGCGGACTCCCATGGGTGGAAATTCGGGCCGGGGAGCTGTTTTTT. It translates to CASGLPWVEIRAGELFF.

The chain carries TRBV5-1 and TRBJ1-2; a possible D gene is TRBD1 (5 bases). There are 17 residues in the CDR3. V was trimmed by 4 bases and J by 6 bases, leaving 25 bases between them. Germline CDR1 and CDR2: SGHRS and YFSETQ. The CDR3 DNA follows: TGCGCCAGCAGCATGTCCGGGGGGAGTCTGGCAGGTGATGGCTACACCTTC. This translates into CASSMSGGSLAGDGYTF.

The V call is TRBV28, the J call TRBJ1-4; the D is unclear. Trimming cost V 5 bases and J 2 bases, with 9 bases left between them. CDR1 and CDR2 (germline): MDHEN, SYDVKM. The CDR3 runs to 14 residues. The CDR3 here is CASSRQRTNEKLFF. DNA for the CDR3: TGTGCCAGCAGTCGACAAAGGACTAATGAAAAACTGTTTTTT.

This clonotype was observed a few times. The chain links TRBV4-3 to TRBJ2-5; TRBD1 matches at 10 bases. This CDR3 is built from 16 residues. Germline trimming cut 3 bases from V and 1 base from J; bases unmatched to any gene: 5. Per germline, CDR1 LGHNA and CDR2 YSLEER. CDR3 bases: TGCGCCAGCAGCCACGGGGACAGGGGATCCCAAGAGACCCAGTACTTC. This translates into CASSHGDRGSQETQYF.

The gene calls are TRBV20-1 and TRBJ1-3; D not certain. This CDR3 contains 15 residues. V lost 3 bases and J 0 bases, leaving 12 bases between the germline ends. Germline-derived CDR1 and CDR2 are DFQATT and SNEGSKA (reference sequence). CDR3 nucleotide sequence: TGCAGTGCTAGGACACCGCTAAGCTCTGGAAACACCATATATTTT. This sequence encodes CSARTPLSSGNTIYF.

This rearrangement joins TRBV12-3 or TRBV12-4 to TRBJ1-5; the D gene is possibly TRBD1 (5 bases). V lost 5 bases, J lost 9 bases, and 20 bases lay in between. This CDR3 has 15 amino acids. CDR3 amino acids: CASSPWGRSMGPQHF. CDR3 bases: TGTGCCAGCAGTCCGTGGGGGAGATCAATGGGGCCCCAGCATTTT.

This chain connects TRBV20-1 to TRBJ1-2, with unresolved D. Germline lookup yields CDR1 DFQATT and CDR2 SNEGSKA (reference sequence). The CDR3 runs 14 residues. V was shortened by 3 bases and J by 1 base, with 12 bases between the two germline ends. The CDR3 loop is CSARGRALNYGYTF. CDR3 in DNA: TGCAGTGCTAGGGGTCGGGCTCTTAACTATGGCTACACCTTC.

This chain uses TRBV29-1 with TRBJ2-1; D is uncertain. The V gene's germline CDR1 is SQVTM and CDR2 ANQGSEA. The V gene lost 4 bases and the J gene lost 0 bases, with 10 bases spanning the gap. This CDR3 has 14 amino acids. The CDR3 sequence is CSVGEPYSYNEQFF. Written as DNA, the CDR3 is TGCAGCGTTGGAGAGCCGTACTCCTACAATGAGCAGTTCTTC.

Written as DNA, the CDR3 is TGTGCCAGCAGTTTAACAGGACACGGAAATCAGCCCCAGCATTTT. Translation gives CASSLTGHGNQPQHF. The V gene is TRBV12-3 or TRBV12-4, the J gene TRBJ1-5; D is possibly TRBD1 (5 bases). Trimming cost V 2 bases and J 4 bases, with 12 bases left between them. The CDR3 runs to 15 residues.

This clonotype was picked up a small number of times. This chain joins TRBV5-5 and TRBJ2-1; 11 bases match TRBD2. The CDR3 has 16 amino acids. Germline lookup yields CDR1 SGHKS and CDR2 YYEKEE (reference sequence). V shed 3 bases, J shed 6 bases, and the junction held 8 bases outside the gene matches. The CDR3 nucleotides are TGTGCCAGCAGCTGGGCCCCTAGCGGGGGGTTCAATGAGCAGTTCTTC. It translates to CASSWAPSGGFNEQFF.

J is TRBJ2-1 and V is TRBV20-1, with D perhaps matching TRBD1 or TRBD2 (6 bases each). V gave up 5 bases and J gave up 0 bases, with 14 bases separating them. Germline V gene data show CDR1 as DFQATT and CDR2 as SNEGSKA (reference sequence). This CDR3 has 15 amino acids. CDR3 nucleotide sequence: TGCAGTGCTCGACGGGGGCCAAGCTCCTACAATGAGCAGTTCTTC. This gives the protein CSARRGPSSYNEQFF.

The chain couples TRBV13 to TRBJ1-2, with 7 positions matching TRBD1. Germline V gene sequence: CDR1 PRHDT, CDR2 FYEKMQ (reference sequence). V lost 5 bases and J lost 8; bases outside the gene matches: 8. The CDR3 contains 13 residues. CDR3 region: CASSRYGTDGYTF. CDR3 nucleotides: TGTGCCAGCAGCCGTTACGGGACAGACGGCTACACCTTC.

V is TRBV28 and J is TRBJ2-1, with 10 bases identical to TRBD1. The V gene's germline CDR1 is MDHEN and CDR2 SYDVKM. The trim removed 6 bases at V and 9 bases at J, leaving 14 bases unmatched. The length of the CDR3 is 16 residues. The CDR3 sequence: CASRPPGQGSAGEQFF. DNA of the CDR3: TGTGCCAGCAGACCACCGGGACAGGGGAGTGCGGGTGAGCAGTTCTTC. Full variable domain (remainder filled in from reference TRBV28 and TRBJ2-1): DVKVTQSSRYLVKRTGEKVFLECVQDMDHENMFWYRQDPGLGLRLIYFSYDVKMKEKGDIPEGYSVSREKKERFSLILESASTNQTSMYLCASRPPGQGSAGEQFFGPGTRLTVL.

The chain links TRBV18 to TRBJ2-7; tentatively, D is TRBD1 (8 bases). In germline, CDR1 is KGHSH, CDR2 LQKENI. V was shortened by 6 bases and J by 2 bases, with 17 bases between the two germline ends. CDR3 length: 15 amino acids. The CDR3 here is CASSLGQGGTYEQYF. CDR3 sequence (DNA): TGTGCCAGCTCCCTCGGACAGGGAGGGACCTACGAGCAGTACTTC.

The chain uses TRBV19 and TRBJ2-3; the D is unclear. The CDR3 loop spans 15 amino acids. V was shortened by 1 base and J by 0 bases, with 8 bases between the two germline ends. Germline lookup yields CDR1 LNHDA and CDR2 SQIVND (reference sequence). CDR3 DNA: TGTGCCAGTAGTATAGGAGGCTGGAGCACAGATACGCAGTATTTT. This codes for CASSIGGWSTDTQYF.

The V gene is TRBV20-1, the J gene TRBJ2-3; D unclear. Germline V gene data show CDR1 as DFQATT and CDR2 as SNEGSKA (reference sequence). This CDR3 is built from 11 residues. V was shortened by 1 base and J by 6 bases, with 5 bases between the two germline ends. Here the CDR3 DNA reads TGCAGTGCTAGAGCCCTGGATACGCAGTATTTT. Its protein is CSARALDTQYF.

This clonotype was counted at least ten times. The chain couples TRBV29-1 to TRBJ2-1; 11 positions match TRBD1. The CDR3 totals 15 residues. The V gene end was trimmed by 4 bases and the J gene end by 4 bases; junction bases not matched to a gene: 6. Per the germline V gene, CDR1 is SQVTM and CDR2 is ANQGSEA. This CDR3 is CSVARGTGGYNEQFF. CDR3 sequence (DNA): TGCAGCGTTGCTCGAGGGACAGGGGGTTACAATGAGCAGTTCTTC.

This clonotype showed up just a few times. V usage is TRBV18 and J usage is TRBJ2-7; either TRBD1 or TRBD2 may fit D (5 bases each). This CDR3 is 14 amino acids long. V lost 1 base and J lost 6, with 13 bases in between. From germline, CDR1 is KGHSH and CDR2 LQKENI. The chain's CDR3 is CASSPRGVLGEQYF. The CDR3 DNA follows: TGTGCCAGCTCACCACGAGGGGTGTTAGGCGAGCAGTACTTC.

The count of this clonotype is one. The CDR3 DNA is TGCGCCAGCAGCTACTGGGGGGATATTTCAACAGATACGCAGTATTTT. Its translation: CASSYWGDISTDTQYF. The J gene is TRBJ2-3, the V gene TRBV5-1; a possible D gene is TRBD2 (6 bases). The CDR3 length is 16 residues. V shed 3 bases and J shed 3 bases, with 17 bases lying between them. CDR1 is SGHRS and CDR2 is YFSETQ in the germline V gene.

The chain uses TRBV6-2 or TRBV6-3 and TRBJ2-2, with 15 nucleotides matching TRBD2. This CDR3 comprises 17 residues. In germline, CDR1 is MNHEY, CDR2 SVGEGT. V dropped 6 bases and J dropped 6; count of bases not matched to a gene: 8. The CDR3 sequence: CASSRSGLAGGAGELFF. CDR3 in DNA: TGTGCCAGCAGCCGATCGGGACTAGCGGGGGGTGCCGGGGAGCTGTTTTTT.